In its sample, the clone carrying this T cell receptor (beta chain) ranks as large. In the original analysis: Scientists estimated how many nucleated cells there were by amplifying reference gene primers. Sequenced by immunoSEQ multiplex PCR; TCRdb stores in-frame clones only, minus some. The V and J calls and clone size were taken over from that table, and D and trimming were inferred from the DNA. The sample yields 45,000 to 55,000 clones, around 78% seen once. Trimming at V came to 5 bases and at J to 7 bases, leaving 8 bases not matched to a gene. Germline CDR1 reads SGHVS; CDR2 reads FQNEAQ. CDR3 length: 15 residues. This entry comes from a study of blood T cell repertoires in COVID-19. Study context: Both acute and convalescent COVID-19 samples were obtained from the United States, Italy and Spain. PBMCs, B-cell-depleted T cells, or T cells provided the cDNA or gDNA that made up the material.

This sequence originates from a human donor in a cohort sampled during active COVID-19. This chain joins TRBV7-8 and TRBJ1-4; 9 bases fit TRBD1. Sequencing used peripheral blood. The DNA for the CDR3 is TGTGCCAGCAGCGCAAACAGGGGGCCGAGTGAAAAACTGTTTTTT. Protein: CASSANRGPSEKLFF. Full variable domain (rest looked up from reference TRBV7-8 and TRBJ1-4): GAGVSQSPRYKVAKRGQDVALRCDPISGHVSLFWYQQALGQGPEFLTYFQNEAQLDKSGLPSDRFFAERPEGSVSTLKIQRTQQEDSAVYLCASSANRGPSEKLFFGSGTQLSVL.